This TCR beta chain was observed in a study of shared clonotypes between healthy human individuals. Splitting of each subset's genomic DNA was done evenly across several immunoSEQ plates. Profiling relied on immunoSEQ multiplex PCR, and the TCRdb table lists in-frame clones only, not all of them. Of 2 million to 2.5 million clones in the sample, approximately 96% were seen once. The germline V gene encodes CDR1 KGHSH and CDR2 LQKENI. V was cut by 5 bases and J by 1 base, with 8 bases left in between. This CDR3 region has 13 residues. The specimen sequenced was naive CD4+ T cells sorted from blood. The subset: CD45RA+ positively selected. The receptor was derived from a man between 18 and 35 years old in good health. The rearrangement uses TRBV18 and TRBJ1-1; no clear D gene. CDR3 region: CASSYRENTEAFF. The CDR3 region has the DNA TGTGCCAGCTCATATAGAGAGAACACTGAAGCTTTCTTT.